This T cell receptor beta chain was captured by sequencing in a study of vaccination and CD4 T cells after COVID-19. Study context: Typically, post-vaccine samples were obtained a median approximately 70 days after dose two, within a range of 14 to 241.

PCR positivity was dated March to December 2020, before US Alpha, Beta and Delta variants. The CDR3 runs to 13 residues. The germline V gene encodes CDR1 SNHLY and CDR2 FYNNEI. Trimming shortened V by 2 bases and J by 6 bases, and 9 bases separated the two germline ends. Each CDR3 protein gets one entry after TCRdb re-called the PCR reads with MiXCR. The table has 15,000 to 25,000 distinct CDR3 sequences, roughly 60% seen once. Findings of the study overall: Spike mono-reactivity was shown by 304 of 307 vaccine-specific clones in convalescent patients.

This clonotype was seen a few times. As yet, its antigen is unknown. This receptor was taken from a human donor who had recovered from COVID-19. Here the sequenced sample was CD4+ T cells from blood, taken after SARS-CoV-2 vaccination. The chain has TRBV2 and TRBJ2-3; no clear D. The chain's CDR3 is CASSENRFDTQYF. The CDR3 DNA sequence: TGTGCCAGCAGTGAAAACCGGTTTGATACGCAGTATTTT. Based on the CDR3 plus reference TRBV2 and TRBJ2-3, the full variable domain is EPEVTQTPSHQVTQMGQEVILRCVPISNHLYFYWYRQILGQKVEFLVSFYNNEISEKSEIFDDQFSVERPDGSNFTLKIRSTKLEDSAMYFCASSENRFDTQYFGPGTRLTVL.